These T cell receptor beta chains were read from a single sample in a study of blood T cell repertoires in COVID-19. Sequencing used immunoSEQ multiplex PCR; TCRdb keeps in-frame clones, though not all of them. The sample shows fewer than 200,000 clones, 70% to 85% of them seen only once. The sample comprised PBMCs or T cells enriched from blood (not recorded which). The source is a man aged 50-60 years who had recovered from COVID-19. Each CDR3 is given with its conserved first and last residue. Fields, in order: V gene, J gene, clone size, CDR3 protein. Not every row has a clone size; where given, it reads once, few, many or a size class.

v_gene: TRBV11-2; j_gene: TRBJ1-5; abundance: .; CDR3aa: CASSLVRRSNQPQHF
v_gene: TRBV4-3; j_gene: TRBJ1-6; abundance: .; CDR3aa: CASSQEKGIGSPLHF
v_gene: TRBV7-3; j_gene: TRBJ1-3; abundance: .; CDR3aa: CASSLQGAGNTIYF
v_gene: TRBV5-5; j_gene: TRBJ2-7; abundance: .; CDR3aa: CASSLDSGSYEQYF
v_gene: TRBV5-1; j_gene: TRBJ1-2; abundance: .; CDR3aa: CASSDSRLTGDQRGYTF
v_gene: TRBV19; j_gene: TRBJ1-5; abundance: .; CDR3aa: CASSDRGQPQHF
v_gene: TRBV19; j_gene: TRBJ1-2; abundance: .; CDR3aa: CASNGVYGYTF
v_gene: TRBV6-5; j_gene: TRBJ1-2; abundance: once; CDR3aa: CASSYRGQLANYGYTF
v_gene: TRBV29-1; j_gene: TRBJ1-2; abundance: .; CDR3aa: CSVGIGPDRLNYGYTF
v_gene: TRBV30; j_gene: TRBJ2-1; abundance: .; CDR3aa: CAWEPGQGYNEQFF
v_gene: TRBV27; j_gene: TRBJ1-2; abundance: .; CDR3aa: CASSLEGAGNYGYTF
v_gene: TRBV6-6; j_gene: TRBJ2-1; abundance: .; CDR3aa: CASESRLAGGHEQFF
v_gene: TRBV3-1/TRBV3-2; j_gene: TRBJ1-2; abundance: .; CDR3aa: CARLQGIFGYTF
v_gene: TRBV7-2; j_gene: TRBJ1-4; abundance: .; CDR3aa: CASSQDRGNEKLFF
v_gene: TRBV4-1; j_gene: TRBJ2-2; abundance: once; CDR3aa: CASSHRYRDFNTGELFF
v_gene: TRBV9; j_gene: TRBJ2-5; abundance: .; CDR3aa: CASSPSGRETQYF
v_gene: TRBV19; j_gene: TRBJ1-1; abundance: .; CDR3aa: CASSISGARVNTEAFF
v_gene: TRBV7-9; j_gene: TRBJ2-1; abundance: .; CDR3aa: CASSLGDRPSDEQFF
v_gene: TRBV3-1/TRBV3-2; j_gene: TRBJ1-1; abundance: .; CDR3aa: CASSQKGGLGNTEAFF
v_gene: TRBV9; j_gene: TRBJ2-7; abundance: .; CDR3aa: CASSVEGQSYEQYF
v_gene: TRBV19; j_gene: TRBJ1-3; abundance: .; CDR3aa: CASSTGVGNTIYF
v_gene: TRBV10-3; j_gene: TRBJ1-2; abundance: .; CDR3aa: CAISDPDRGAGGYTF
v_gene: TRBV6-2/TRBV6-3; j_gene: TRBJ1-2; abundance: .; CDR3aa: CASSLTGSYTF
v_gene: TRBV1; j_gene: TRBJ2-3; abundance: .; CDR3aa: CTSSQSDGGAKVPDTQYF
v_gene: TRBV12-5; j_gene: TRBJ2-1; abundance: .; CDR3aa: CASGLARTSGTHNEQFF
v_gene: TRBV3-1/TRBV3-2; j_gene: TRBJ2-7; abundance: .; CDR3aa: CASSQAQFSYEQYF
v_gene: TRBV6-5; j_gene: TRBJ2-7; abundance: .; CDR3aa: CASSPSPTSSYEQYF
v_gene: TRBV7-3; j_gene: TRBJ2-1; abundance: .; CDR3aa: CASEPGGLGNEQFF
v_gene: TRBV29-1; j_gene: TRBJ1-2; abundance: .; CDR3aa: CSAGGVYYGYTF
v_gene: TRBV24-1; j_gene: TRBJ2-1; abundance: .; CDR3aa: CATSDIGGAEQFF
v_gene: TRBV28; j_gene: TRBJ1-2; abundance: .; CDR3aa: CASRTGTGLGYTF
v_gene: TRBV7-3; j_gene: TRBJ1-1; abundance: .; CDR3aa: CASSKTPLGGNTEAFF
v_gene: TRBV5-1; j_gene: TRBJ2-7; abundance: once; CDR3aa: CASSLDGSYEQYF
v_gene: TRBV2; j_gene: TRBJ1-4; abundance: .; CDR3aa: CASRTGVPNEKLFF
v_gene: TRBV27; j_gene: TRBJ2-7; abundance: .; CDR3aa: CASSPRQGSYEQYF
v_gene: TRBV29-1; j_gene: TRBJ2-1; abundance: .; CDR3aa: CSVGYINRVNEQFF
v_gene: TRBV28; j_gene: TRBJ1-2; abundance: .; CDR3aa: CASSLPQGSGGYTF
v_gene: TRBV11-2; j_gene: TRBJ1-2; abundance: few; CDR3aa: CASSHGETGYGYTF
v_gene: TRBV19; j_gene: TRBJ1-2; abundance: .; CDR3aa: CASSIDRVRYGYTF
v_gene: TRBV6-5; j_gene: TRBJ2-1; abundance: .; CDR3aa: CASSFLLAGVRGQFF
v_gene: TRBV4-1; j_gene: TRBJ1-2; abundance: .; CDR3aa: CASSQDVGRSLYGYTF
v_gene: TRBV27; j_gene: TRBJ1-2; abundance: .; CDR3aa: CASSLSRTGQGLYGYTF
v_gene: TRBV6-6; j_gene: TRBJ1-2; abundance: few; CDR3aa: CAARDRGHYGYTF
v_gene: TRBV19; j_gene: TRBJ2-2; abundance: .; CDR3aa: CASSIALARELFF
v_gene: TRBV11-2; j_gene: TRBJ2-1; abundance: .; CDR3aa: CASSLLGAAGYDEQFF
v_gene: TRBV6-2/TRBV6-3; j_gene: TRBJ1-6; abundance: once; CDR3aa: CASSFTKGVGSPLHF
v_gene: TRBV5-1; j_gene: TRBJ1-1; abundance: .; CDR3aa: CASSKQGTEAFF
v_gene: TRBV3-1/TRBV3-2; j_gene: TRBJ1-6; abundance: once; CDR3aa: CASSQGHTSYNSPLHF
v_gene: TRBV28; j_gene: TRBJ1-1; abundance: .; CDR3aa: CASSLWRNTGVTEAFF
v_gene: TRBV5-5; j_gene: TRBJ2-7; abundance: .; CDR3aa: CASSHERWDRMREQYF
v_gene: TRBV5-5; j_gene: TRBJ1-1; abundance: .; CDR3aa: CASRTDLNTEAFF
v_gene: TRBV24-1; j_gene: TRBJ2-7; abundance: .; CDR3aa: CATSDPTNEQYF
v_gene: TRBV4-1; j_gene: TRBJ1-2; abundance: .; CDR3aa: CASSQATGGIYGYTF